This T cell receptor beta chain was captured by sequencing in a study of read filtering for tumor transcriptome and immune sequencing. Study as a whole: Among patients, some 17 were male and 14 female, aged about 45 to 85 (mean about 72). 8 or 9 patients were R-ISS I, some 15 were R-ISS II, more than five were R-ISS III. Study conclusions and caveats: RNA-seq captured clonotypes less deeply and reliably than IR-seq.

Every patient had bone marrow sampled while the disease was active. This library used about 400 ng RNA and molecular barcoded adaptors spanning alpha/delta and beta/gamma chains. TCRdb reanalysed the reads using MiXCR and keeps one entry per CDR3 protein. The sample lists 100,000 to 150,000 distinct CDR3 sequences; approximately 13% were seen once. Trimming left V 2 bases short and J 0 bases short, with 14 bases between. Germline-derived CDR1 and CDR2 are MNHNS and SASEGT. This CDR3 is built from 17 residues. A remark on this clonotype: No antigen is known for it.

The sequence derives from a donor at least 40 years old with multiple myeloma. Sequenced: a population of CD138-negative cells sorted from bone marrow. V is TRBV6-1 and J is TRBJ1-3; tentative D call: TRBD1 (5 bases). CDR3 DNA: TGTGCCAGCAGTGAATATCGACCCCAGGGCTCTGGAAACACCATATATTTT. It yields the protein CASSEYRPQGSGNTIYF.